The 22 T cell receptor beta chains listed next were all sequenced from one sample in a study of beta chain features in type 1 diabetes. Study observations and caveats: Within each of all four CD4+ subsets, Type 1 diabetes patients had TCRB CDR3s that were moderately but significantly shorter.

Expressed TCRB transcripts were sequenced because the isolated RNA had all been reverse transcribed beforehand. Clones were read by immunoSEQ multiplex PCR, and TCRdb kept only the in-frame ones, dropping some. The sample has roughly 700,000 clones, 13% seen once. Antigens for these TCRs are unknown. Sequenced material: naive CD4+ T cells from blood. These receptors all come from a man younger than 35 with type 1 diabetes.

V and J are TRBV19 and TRBJ2-5; TRBD1 might be the D (5 bases). The germline V and J ends were trimmed by 5 bases and 4 bases, with 11 bases remaining between them. Germline loops: CDR1 LNHDA, CDR2 SQIVND (reference sequence). The CDR3 extends over 13 amino acids. The CDR3 protein is CASSGAQGETQYF. In DNA, the CDR3 is TGTGCCAGTAGTGGAGCCCAGGGAGAGACCCAGTACTTC.

This chain connects TRBV6-7 to TRBJ2-7; no clear D. TRBV6-7 is annotated as an ORF whose role is uncertain. V lost 2 bases, J lost 3 bases, and 5 bases lay in between. This CDR3 region has 12 residues. The DNA for the CDR3 is TGTGCCAGCAGTTACATGGGCTACGAGCAGTACTTC. Encoded protein: CASSYMGYEQYF.

This clone was seen a few times. The chain employs TRBV7-2 and TRBJ2-7; tentative D call: TRBD2 (6 bases). Germline V lookup: CDR1 SGHTA, CDR2 FQGNSA. The CDR3 totals 15 residues. Trimming stripped 1 base from V and 5 bases from J, with 15 bases between. The CDR3 is CASSLGWGGGHEQYF. CDR3 nucleotide sequence: TGTGCCAGCAGCTTAGGTTGGGGAGGCGGCCACGAGCAGTACTTC.

The CDR3 nucleotides are TGTGCCAGCAGACTAGCGGGGGCCACAGATACGCAGTATTTT. This gives the protein CASRLAGATDTQYF. The chain recombines TRBV6-6 with TRBJ2-3, with 11 positions matching TRBD2. The CDR3 has 14 amino acids. CDR1 and CDR2 (germline): MNHNY, SVGAGI (reference sequence). V lost 6 bases and J lost 2; bases outside the gene matches: 1.

This clone has more than one count but fewer than ten. The chain recombines TRBV7-2 with TRBJ2-7; 7 bases match TRBD1. CDR3 length: 14 residues. Germline assignment: CDR1 SGHTA and CDR2 FQGNSA. V lost 0 bases and J lost 2; bases outside the gene matches: 1. DNA of the CDR3: TGTGCCAGCAGCTTAGCCGGGACAGCCTACGAGCAGTACTTC. It is translated as CASSLAGTAYEQYF.

This clone turned up a few times. The chain joins TRBV29-1 to TRBJ1-2; D possibly corresponds to TRBD1 (6 bases). Deletions cut 3 bases from V and 7 bases from J, with 15 bases between. This CDR3 has 13 residues. The germline V gene encodes CDR1 SQVTM and CDR2 ANQGSEA. CDR3 residues: CSVDATGSAGYTF. The CDR3 nucleotides read TGCAGCGTTGATGCAACAGGGTCGGCTGGCTACACCTTC.

On this clone itself: Relative to the germline gene, one junction end is altered; a read error may explain this. The chain employs TRBV7-7 and TRBJ2-6; no clear D gene. This CDR3 contains 16 residues. CDR1 SSHAT and CDR2 FNYEAQ come from the germline V gene (reference sequence). The CDR3 DNA reads as TGTGCTAGCAGCTTAGAGGCACCCTCTGGGGCCAACGTCCTGACTTTC. The encoded protein is CASSLEAPSGANVLTF.

This clone was recorded only once. The chain combines TRBV2 with TRBJ1-2; no firm D call. Deletions cut 5 bases from V and 1 base from J, with 14 bases between. This CDR3 is built from 15 residues. Per the germline V gene, CDR1 is SNHLY and CDR2 is FYNNEI. The CDR3 nucleotides are TGTGCCAGCAGTTTTGAGGATTGGGGTAACTATGGCTACACCTTC. This encodes CASSFEDWGNYGYTF.

This clone has a handful of counts. This chain links TRBV5-1 with TRBJ2-7; unclear D gene. Trimming shortened V by 3 bases and J by 0 bases, and 10 bases separated the two germline ends. The CDR3 sequence is 14 residues long. Germline V CDR1 and CDR2: SGHRS, YFSETQ. CDR3 DNA: TGCGCCAGCAGCTCGCTGAGCCTCTCCTACGAGCAGTACTTC. Translation: CASSSLSLSYEQYF.

This clone was detected a few times. The V call is TRBV7-9, the J call TRBJ1-1; D uncertain. The CDR3 contains 11 residues. Germline V gives CDR1 SEHNR, CDR2 FQNEAQ (reference sequence). V was clipped by 5 bases and J by 4 bases, with 5 bases between them. CDR3 protein: CASSIITEAFF. CDR3 in DNA: TGTGCCAGCAGCATCATCACTGAAGCTTTCTTT.

The chain links TRBV10-3 to TRBJ2-7; D is ambiguous. Germline CDR1 and CDR2: ENHRY and SYGVKD. The CDR3 sequence is 13 residues long. V shed 10 bases and J shed 0 bases, with 13 bases lying between them. The chain's CDR3 is CATQFLTSYEQYF. CDR3 bases: TGTGCCACACAGTTCCTTACCTCCTACGAGCAGTACTTC.

The chain joins TRBV5-1 to TRBJ2-7, with 7 positions matching TRBD1. Trimming cost V 2 bases and J 3 bases; bases outside gene matches: 5. This CDR3 contains 14 residues. Germline CDR1 SGHRS, CDR2 YFSETQ. The CDR3 bases are TGCGCCAGCAGCTTTACCAGGGACAGCTACGAGCAGTACTTC. Amino acids: CASSFTRDSYEQYF.

This clone has more than one count but fewer than ten. The CDR3 sequence: CSVAGQGQTQYF. CDR3 sequence (DNA): TGCAGCGTGGCCGGACAGGGGCAGACCCAGTACTTC. The V and J genes are TRBV29-1 and TRBJ2-5, with 9 bases that match TRBD1. This CDR3 contains 12 residues. Germline V gives CDR1 SQVTM, CDR2 ANQGSEA. V gave up 6 bases and J gave up 6 bases; unmatched junction bases: 5. Full variable domain (outside the CDR3, taken from reference TRBV29-1 and TRBJ2-5): SAVISQKPSRDICQRGTSLTIQCQVDSQVTMMFWYRQQPGQSLTLIATANQGSEATYESGFVIDKFPISRPNLTFSTLTVSNMSPEDSSIYLCSVAGQGQTQYFGPGTRLLVL.

This chain joins TRBV10-1 and TRBJ2-7, with a weak D call TRBD1 (5 bases). V gave up 4 bases and J gave up 7 bases, with 14 bases separating them. CDR3 size: 13 residues. Germline V gene sequence: CDR1 WNHNN, CDR2 SYGVQD (reference sequence). The CDR3 region has the DNA TGCGCCAGCAGTGTTGGCAGGGTGGGAGAGCAGTACTTC. Translation gives CASSVGRVGEQYF.

This clone showed up just a few times. This chain uses TRBV19 with TRBJ2-3; no firm D call. Deletions cut 6 bases from V and 7 bases from J, with 11 bases between. Looked up from germline, CDR1 is LNHDA and CDR2 is SQIVND (reference sequence). The CDR3 covers 12 residues. As DNA, the CDR3 is TGTGCCAGTAGCAATCAGGTTCATACGCAGTATTTT. This codes for CASSNQVHTQYF.

The chain employs TRBV4-2 and TRBJ1-2, with D hard to call. In germline, CDR1 is LGHNA, CDR2 YNFKEQ. V shed 5 bases and J shed 5 bases, with 9 bases lying between them. The CDR3 is 12 residues long. CDR3 coding DNA: TGTGCCAGCAGCGTGAATCTTTATGGCTACACCTTC. Its translation is CASSVNLYGYTF.

This clone turned up a few times. The CDR3 region is CASSDRQNTEAFF. For the CDR3, the DNA is TGTGCCAGCAGCGACAGACAAAACACTGAAGCTTTCTTT. The chain is built from TRBV25-1 and TRBJ1-1; D may be TRBD1 (5 bases). V lost 6 bases, J lost 2 bases, and 10 bases lay in between. Germline V CDR1 and CDR2: MGHDK, SYGVNS. The CDR3 extends over 13 amino acids.

The chain joins TRBV27 to TRBJ2-7; D possibly corresponds to TRBD1 (5 bases). Germline CDR1 MNHEY, CDR2 SMNVEV (reference sequence). This CDR3 comprises 15 residues. Trimming left V 1 base short and J 3 bases short, with 13 bases between. The CDR3 nucleotides are TGTGCCAGCAGTTTATTGGCAGGGAACGGCTACGAGCAGTACTTC. Amino acid sequence: CASSLLAGNGYEQYF.

The table lists this clone with a few counts. The chain carries TRBV29-1 and TRBJ1-2; no definite D call. Germline V lookup: CDR1 SQVTM, CDR2 ANQGSEA. V lost 7 bases and J 6 bases, leaving 27 bases between the germline ends. CDR3 length: 16 amino acids. The CDR3 sequence: CSGGEPATYLRNGYTF. The CDR3, as DNA: TGCAGCGGGGGAGAACCGGCGACATACCTTCGTAATGGCTACACCTTC.

This clone was detected only a few times. This chain uses TRBV6-5 with TRBJ2-7, with D hard to call. The CDR3 extends over 16 amino acids. CDR1 is MNHEY, CDR2 SVGAGI, per germline. Trimming shortened V by 0 bases and J by 1 base, and 13 bases separated the two germline ends. The CDR3 DNA is TGTGCCAGCAGTTACTCGAAACACTGGCTGTCCTACGAGCAGTACTTC. Translating gives CASSYSKHWLSYEQYF.

V gene TRBV7-9 combines with J gene TRBJ2-1; 9 bases agree with TRBD1. The CDR3 loop spans 17 amino acids. In germline, CDR1 is SEHNR, CDR2 FQNEAQ (reference sequence). Losses at the gene ends were 4 bases for V and 3 bases for J; bases not matched to a gene: 10. CDR3 nucleotides: TGTGCCAGCAGCTCACCACCGGGACAGGGCAACTACAATGAGCAGTTCTTC. Protein sequence: CASSSPPGQGNYNEQFF.

V usage is TRBV2 and J usage is TRBJ1-4; 7 bases are shared with TRBD1. V dropped 7 bases and J dropped 5; count of bases not matched to a gene: 4. From germline, CDR1 is SNHLY and CDR2 FYNNEI. The CDR3 contains 13 residues. CDR3 in amino acids: CASIPTGNEKLFF. The CDR3 nucleotides are TGTGCCAGCATCCCGACAGGGAATGAAAAACTGTTTTTT.